This T cell receptor beta chain was sequenced for a study of blood T cells in healthy people across ages. For the second PCR, which ran for roughly 7 to 11 cycles, a sample-barcoded 5' primer and a J-beta primer mix were used. TCRdb passed the 5' RACE reads through MiXCR, listing each CDR3 protein once. The data show approximately 1,700,000 distinct CDR3 sequences, with 39% seen just once and 20% to 25% held by the top ten. V was pared by 0 bases and J by 4 bases, with 8 bases of the junction left unmatched. Germline CDR1 reads LGHDT; CDR2 reads YNNKEL (reference sequence). The CDR3 has 17 amino acids.

Sequenced material: blood. The TCR was taken from a human donor in good health. V is TRBV3-1 and J is TRBJ2-3; 9 nucleotides match TRBD2. CDR3 sequence (DNA): TGTGCCAGCAGCCAAGATAGTAGCGGGGGCCGCGCAGATACGCAGTATTTT. This codes for CASSQDSSGGRADTQYF.